This T cell receptor (beta chain) was retrieved from a study of T cells in Graves' hyperthyroidism and ophthalmopathy. As to this clonotype: Its specificity is not known.

Uncontrolled infection, other autoimmune disease, pregnancy or lactation barred patients from enrollment. Every diagnosis used clinical symptoms, serum thyroxine and TRAb, thyroid ultrasound and orbital computed tomography. The PBMCs studied were ones that came from 9 to 10 ml fresh peripheral blood. V lost 1 base to trimming and J lost 2 bases; unmatched junction nucleotides: 6. This CDR3 contains 16 residues. Germline CDR1 LGHDT, CDR2 YNNKEL (reference sequence). Study outcomes and limitations: A model of 13 V-J features distinguished ophthalmopathy from stable hyperthyroidism.

Amplification targeted TCR beta CDR3 regions from RNA transcripts. Initially, a first-round RT-PCR of the TCR CDR3 employed the HTBI primer set. TCRdb itself ran the multiplex PCR reads through MiXCR, one entry per CDR3 protein. The repertoire holds approximately 560,000 distinct CDR3 sequences, with about a sixth as singletons. The chain is built from TRBV3-1 and TRBJ2-3; TRBD2 agrees at 7 bases. Sequences were obtained from blood. The clonotype originates from a woman in her twenties or thirties with Graves' hyperthyroidism. Here the CDR3 DNA reads TGTGCCAGCAGCCAAGGTATCGGGAGGCCCACAGATACGCAGTATTTT. Residues: CASSQGIGRPTDTQYF.